The rows below give T cell receptor beta chains drawn from one sample of a study of T cell repertoires in cytomegalovirus infection. TCRdb recomputed calls from the reads with MiXCR, one row per CDR3 protein. The sample includes 60,000 to 75,000 distinct CDR3 sequences, over 3.5% of them seen just once. Specimen: PBMCs. The receptors were sampled from a human donor in good health (CMV status not recorded). Some clones in this sample may be carry-over from other donors' samples. Each CDR3 is given with its conserved first and last residue. D genes are given only for firm matches. The size of a clone is reported for some rows only, either as once, few or many, or as a class for expanded clones.

j_gene	abundance	v_gene	d_gene	CDR3aa	CDR3nt
TRBJ2-3	many	TRBV7-8	-	CASSFGAVAQDTQYF	TGTGCCAGCAGCTTTGGGGCGGTAGCGCAAGATACGCAGTATTTT
TRBJ2-7	many	TRBV20-1	TRBD2	CSANLRTSGSPEQYF	TGCAGTGCTAACCTGCGAACTAGCGGGAGCCCCGAGCAGTACTTC
TRBJ2-7	-	TRBV7-2	-	CASSPGTGTASYEQYF	TGTGCCAGCAGCCCTGGGACCGGGACCGCCTCCTACGAGCAGTACTTC
TRBJ1-5	many	TRBV6-2/TRBV6-3	-	CATWEGNQPQHF	TGTGCCACCTGGGAGGGCAATCAGCCCCAGCATTTT
TRBJ2-1	many	TRBV6-2/TRBV6-3	-	CASRDELAARYNEQFF	TGTGCCAGCAGGGACGAATTAGCGGCACGCTACAATGAGCAGTTCTTC
TRBJ2-7	many	TRBV12-3/TRBV12-4	TRBD2	CASSHTSGGALLHEQYF	TGTGCCAGCAGTCACACTAGCGGGGGGGCTTTACTCCACGAGCAGTACTTC
TRBJ2-1	many	TRBV7-2	-	CASSLYGSEQFF	TGTGCCAGCAGCTTATATGGGTCTGAGCAGTTCTTC
TRBJ2-3	many	TRBV7-9	-	CASSLSYGTDTQYF	TGTGCCAGCAGCTTGTCTTACGGCACAGATACGCAGTATTTT
TRBJ2-7	many	TRBV28	TRBD2	CASSPQLAGHYEQYF	TGTGCCAGCAGTCCTCAATTAGCGGGGCACTACGAGCAGTACTTC
TRBJ1-5	few	TRBV4-1	-	CASSQDSRSGQPQHF	TGCGCCAGCAGCCAAGATTCTAGAAGCGGTCAGCCCCAGCATTTT
TRBJ1-1	many	TRBV6-5	-	CASSRTVNMNTEAFF	TGTGCCAGCAGCCGAACAGTCAACATGAACACTGAAGCTTTCTTT
TRBJ2-1	many	TRBV9	-	CASSPQVYNEQFF	TGTGCCAGCAGCCCCCAGGTTTACAATGAGCAGTTCTTC
TRBJ2-1	many	TRBV4-2	-	CASSQALGYNEQFF	TGTGCCAGCAGCCAAGCCCTAGGGTACAATGAGCAGTTCTTC
TRBJ2-5	many	TRBV7-8	TRBD2	CASSLGLAGQGVGETQYF	TGTGCCAGCAGCTTAGGGCTAGCGGGGCAAGGGGTTGGGGAGACCCAGTACTTC
TRBJ2-7	many	TRBV7-8	-	CASSLEAESSYEQYF	TGTGCCAGCAGCTTAGAGGCAGAAAGCTCCTACGAGCAGTACTTC
TRBJ2-6	many	TRBV7-2	-	CASSLAHNLGRASGANVLTF	TGTGCCAGCAGCTTAGCGCATAATTTAGGCCGTGCCTCTGGGGCCAACGTCCTGACTTTC
TRBJ2-1	many	TRBV7-2	-	CASSPLRNEQFF	TGTGCCAGCAGCCCCCTGAGGAATGAGCAGTTCTTC
TRBJ2-1	few	TRBV7-6	-	CASSFWGVDNEQFF	TGTGCCAGCAGCTTCTGGGGAGTGGACAATGAGCAGTTCTTC
TRBJ2-1	many	TRBV25-1	-	CASTRGDHNEQFF	TGTGCCAGTACGCGTGGGGACCACAATGAGCAGTTCTTC
TRBJ1-1	many	TRBV4-1	-	CASSQYRWDTEAFF	TGCGCCAGCAGCCAGTACAGGTGGGACACTGAAGCTTTCTTT
TRBJ2-5	many	TRBV7-2	-	CASSFTRGQETQYF	TGTGCCAGCAGCTTCACCCGGGGGCAAGAGACCCAGTACTTC
TRBJ2-1	many	TRBV7-2	-	CASSLDRDSYNEQFF	TGTGCCAGCAGCTTAGACAGGGACTCCTACAATGAGCAGTTCTTC
TRBJ2-5	many	TRBV2	TRBD2	CASTLRAGAVETQYF	TGTGCCAGCACCCTACGGGCGGGAGCTGTGGAGACCCAGTACTTC
TRBJ1-1	many	TRBV3-1	-	CASSQVRGSDEAFF	TGTGCCAGCAGCCAAGTCAGGGGAAGTGATGAAGCTTTCTTT
TRBJ2-5	many	TRBV7-2	-	CASSSNSGVRETQYF	TGTGCCAGCAGCTCCAACTCCGGGGTCAGAGAGACCCAGTACTTC
TRBJ2-3	many	TRBV10-3	TRBD2	CAISESRTSGRTDTQYF	TGTGCCATCAGTGAGAGTCGGACTAGCGGGCGCACAGATACGCAGTATTTT
TRBJ2-1	many	TRBV19	TRBD2	CASISPSGGGSEQFF	TGTGCCAGTATTTCCCCTAGTGGGGGGGGAAGTGAGCAGTTCTTC
TRBJ2-1	many	TRBV11-2	TRBD2	CASSSGLAGGGEQFF	TGTGCCAGCAGCTCCGGACTAGCGGGAGGAGGTGAGCAGTTCTTC
TRBJ1-5	few	TRBV28	TRBD1	CASSKDRGQSQPQHF	TGTGCCAGCAGTAAGGACAGGGGGCAGAGTCAGCCCCAGCATTTT
TRBJ2-7	many	TRBV23-1	-	CASSPRAYEQYF	TGCGCCAGCAGTCCGAGGGCCTACGAGCAGTACTTC
TRBJ2-5	-	TRBV7-3	TRBD1	CASSSGTGGSETQYF	TGTGCCAGCAGCTCCGGGACAGGGGGTTCTGAGACCCAGTACTTC
TRBJ2-2	-	TRBV4-3	-	CASSQGRVAGELFF	TGCGCCAGCAGCCAAGGAAGGGTGGCCGGGGAGCTGTTTTTT
TRBJ2-7	many	TRBV12-3/TRBV12-4	TRBD2	CASSLGGGGAYEQYF	TGTGCCAGCAGTTTAGGGGGGGGGGGAGCCTACGAGCAGTACTTC
TRBJ2-1	many	TRBV7-3	TRBD2	CASSATSGEQFF	TGTGCCAGCAGCGCGACTAGCGGGGAACAGTTCTTC
TRBJ2-1	many	TRBV7-8	-	CASSLRDTYNEQFF	TGTGCCAGCAGCTTACGGGATACCTACAATGAGCAGTTCTTC
TRBJ1-5	many	TRBV7-2	-	CASSPRAEQPQHF	TGTGCCAGCAGCCCTAGGGCTGAGCAGCCCCAGCATTTT
TRBJ2-2	-	TRBV7-2	-	CASFFWGNTGELFF	TGTGCCAGCTTTTTTTGGGGCAACACCGGGGAGCTGTTTTTT
TRBJ2-7	many	TRBV28	-	CASTEQGSYEQYF	TGTGCCAGCACTGAACAGGGTTCCTACGAGCAGTACTTC
TRBJ2-7	many	TRBV25-1	-	CASSATGFEQYF	TGTGCCAGCAGTGCAACAGGGTTCGAGCAGTACTTC
TRBJ2-3	many	TRBV5-6	TRBD2	CASSPTSGSGDTQYF	TGTGCCAGCAGCCCAACTAGCGGGTCAGGAGATACGCAGTATTTT
TRBJ1-5	many	TRBV28	TRBD1	CASRTMDRAGQPQHF	TGTGCCAGCAGGACGATGGACAGGGCGGGCCAGCCCCAGCATTTT
TRBJ2-3	many	TRBV7-8	TRBD2	CASSPNSGLAGDTQYF	TGTGCCAGCAGCCCAAACTCCGGACTAGCGGGAGATACGCAGTATTTT
TRBJ2-7	many	TRBV7-2	TRBD1	CASSRTQGATREQYF	TGTGCCAGCAGTCGCACACAGGGGGCGACGCGGGAGCAGTACTTC
TRBJ1-2	many	TRBV5-1	TRBD1	CASRQPGQPHGYTF	TGCGCCAGCAGACAACCGGGACAGCCTCATGGCTACACCTTC
TRBJ2-2	many	TRBV6-1	TRBD2	CASNDRGGGELFF	TGTGCCAGCAACGACCGCGGGGGCGGGGAGCTGTTTTTT
TRBJ1-6	many	TRBV14	-	CASSQAQAWRNSPLHF	TGTGCCAGCAGCCAAGCCCAGGCCTGGAGAAATTCACCCCTCCACTTT
TRBJ2-7	many	TRBV7-2	TRBD1	CASSTTGQGIYEQYF	TGTGCCAGCAGCACTACAGGACAGGGTATATACGAGCAGTACTTC
TRBJ2-7	-	TRBV11-1	-	CASSPYSSYEQYF	TGTGCCAGCAGCCCCTACTCCTCCTACGAGCAGTACTTC
TRBJ2-6	few	TRBV6-6	-	CASSYTPGSSGANVLTF	TGTGCCAGCAGTTACACCCCAGGATCCTCTGGGGCCAACGTCCTGACTTTC
TRBJ2-1	many	TRBV7-2	TRBD2	CASSSDGTSDTEQFF	TGTGCCAGCAGCTCAGATGGGACTAGCGATACTGAGCAGTTCTTC
TRBJ2-1	many	TRBV7-2	TRBD2	CASSRGLAYNEQFF	TGTGCCAGCAGCAGGGGACTAGCCTACAATGAGCAGTTCTTC
TRBJ2-1	many	TRBV6-2/TRBV6-3	-	CASSLQDYSYNEQFF	TGTGCCAGCAGTTTACAGGACTACAGTTACAATGAGCAGTTCTTC
TRBJ2-7	many	TRBV7-2	-	CASSRDTGGYEQYF	TGTGCCAGCAGCCGCGACACTGGGGGCTACGAGCAGTACTTC
TRBJ2-2	many	TRBV28	TRBD1	CASSLKGTGRTGELFF	TGTGCCAGCAGTTTAAAAGGGACAGGCCGGACCGGGGAGCTGTTTTTT
TRBJ2-7	many	TRBV28	TRBD2	CASSRPSTSVDYEQYF	TGTGCCAGCAGTCGACCTTCAACTAGCGTGGACTACGAGCAGTACTTC